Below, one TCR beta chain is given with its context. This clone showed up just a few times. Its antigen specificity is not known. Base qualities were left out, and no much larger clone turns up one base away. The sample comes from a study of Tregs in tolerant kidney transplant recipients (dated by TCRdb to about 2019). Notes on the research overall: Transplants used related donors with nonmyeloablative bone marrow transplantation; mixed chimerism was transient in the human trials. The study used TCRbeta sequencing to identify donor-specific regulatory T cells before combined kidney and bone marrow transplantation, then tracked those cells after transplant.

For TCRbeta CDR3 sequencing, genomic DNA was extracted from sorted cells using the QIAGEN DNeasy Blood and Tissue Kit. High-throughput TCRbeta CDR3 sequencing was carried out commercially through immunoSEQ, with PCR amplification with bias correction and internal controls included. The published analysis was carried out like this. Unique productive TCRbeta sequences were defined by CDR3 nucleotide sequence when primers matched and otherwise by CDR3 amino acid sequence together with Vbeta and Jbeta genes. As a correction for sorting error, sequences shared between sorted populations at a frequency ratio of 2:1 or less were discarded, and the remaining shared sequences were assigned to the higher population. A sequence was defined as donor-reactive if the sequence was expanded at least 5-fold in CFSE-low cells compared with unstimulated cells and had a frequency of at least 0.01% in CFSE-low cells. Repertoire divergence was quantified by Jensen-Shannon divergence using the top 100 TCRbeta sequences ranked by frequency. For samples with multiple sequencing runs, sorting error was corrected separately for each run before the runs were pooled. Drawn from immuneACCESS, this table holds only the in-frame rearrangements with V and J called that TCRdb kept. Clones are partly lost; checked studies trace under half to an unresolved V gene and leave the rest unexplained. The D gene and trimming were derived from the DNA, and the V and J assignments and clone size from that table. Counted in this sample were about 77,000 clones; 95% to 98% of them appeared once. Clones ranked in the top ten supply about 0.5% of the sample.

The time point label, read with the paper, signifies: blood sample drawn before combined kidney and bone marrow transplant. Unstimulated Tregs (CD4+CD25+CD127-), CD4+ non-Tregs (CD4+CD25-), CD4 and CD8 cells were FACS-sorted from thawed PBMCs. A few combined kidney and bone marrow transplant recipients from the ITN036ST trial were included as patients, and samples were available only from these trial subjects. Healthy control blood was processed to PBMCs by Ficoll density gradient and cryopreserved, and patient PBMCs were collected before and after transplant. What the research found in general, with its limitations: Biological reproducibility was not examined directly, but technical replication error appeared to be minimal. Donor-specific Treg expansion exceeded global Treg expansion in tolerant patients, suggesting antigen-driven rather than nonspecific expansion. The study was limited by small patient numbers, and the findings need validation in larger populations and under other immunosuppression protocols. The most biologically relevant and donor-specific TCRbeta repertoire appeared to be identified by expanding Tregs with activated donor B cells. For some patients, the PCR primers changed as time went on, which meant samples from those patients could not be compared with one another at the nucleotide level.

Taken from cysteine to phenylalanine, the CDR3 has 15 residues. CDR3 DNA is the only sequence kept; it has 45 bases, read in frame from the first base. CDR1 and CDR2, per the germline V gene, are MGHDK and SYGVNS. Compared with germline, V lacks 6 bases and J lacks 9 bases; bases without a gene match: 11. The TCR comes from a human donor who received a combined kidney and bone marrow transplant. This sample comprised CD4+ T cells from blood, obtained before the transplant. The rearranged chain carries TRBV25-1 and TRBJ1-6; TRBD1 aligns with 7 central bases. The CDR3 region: CASSSRQGGISPLHF. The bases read TGTGCCAGCAGCTCCCGACAGGGTGGGATTTCACCCCTCCACTTT.